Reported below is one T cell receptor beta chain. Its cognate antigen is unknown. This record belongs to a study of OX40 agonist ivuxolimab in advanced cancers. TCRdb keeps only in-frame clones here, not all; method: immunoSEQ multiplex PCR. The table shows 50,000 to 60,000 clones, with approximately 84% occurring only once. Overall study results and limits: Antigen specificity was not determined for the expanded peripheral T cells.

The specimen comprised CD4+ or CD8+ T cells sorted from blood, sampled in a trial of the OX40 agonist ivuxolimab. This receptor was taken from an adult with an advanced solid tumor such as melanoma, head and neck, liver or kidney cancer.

The CDR3: CASSVGSNTPNEKLFF. The DNA of the CDR3 is TGTGCCAGCAGCGTAGGGTCGAACACCCCCAATGAAAAACTGTTTTTT. The V and J genes are TRBV9 and TRBJ1-4; no clear D. This CDR3 contains 16 residues. V was cut by 0 bases and J by 5 bases, with 14 bases left in between. Germline lookup yields CDR1 SGDLS and CDR2 YYNGEE.